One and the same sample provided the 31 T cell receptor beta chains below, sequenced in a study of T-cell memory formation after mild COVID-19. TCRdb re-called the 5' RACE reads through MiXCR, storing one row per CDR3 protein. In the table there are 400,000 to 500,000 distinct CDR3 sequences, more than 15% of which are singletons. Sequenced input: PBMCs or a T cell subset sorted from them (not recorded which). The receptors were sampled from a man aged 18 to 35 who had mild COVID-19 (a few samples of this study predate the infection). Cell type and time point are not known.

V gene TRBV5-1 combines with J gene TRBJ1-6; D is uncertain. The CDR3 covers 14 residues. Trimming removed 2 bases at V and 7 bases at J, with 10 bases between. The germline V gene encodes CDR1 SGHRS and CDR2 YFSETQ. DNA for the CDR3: TGCGCCAGCAGCTTCCGGGCGGGGAATTCACCCCTCCACTTT. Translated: CASSFRAGNSPLHF.

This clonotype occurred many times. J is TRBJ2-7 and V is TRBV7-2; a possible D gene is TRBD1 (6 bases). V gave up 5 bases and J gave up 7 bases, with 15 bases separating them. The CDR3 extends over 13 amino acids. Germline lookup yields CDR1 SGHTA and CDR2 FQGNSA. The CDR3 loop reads CASSPGRGREQYF. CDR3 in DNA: TGTGCCAGCAGCCCAGGCAGGGGCAGGGAGCAGTACTTC.

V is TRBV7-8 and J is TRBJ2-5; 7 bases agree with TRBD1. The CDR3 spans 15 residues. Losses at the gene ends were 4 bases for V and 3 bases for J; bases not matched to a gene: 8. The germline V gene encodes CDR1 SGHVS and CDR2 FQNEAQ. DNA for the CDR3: TGTGCCAGCAGCTCCAGCAGGGGGTATGAAGAGACCCAGTACTTC. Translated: CASSSSRGYEETQYF. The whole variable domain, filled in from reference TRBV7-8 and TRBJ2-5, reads GAGVSQSPRYKVAKRGQDVALRCDPISGHVSLFWYQQALGQGPEFLTYFQNEAQLDKSGLPSDRFFAERPEGSVSTLKIQRTQQEDSAVYLCASSSSRGYEETQYFGPGTRLLVL.

The CDR3 spells CASSPGRRTQYF. The CDR3 DNA reads TGTGCCAGCAGCCCCGGCAGGCGGACGCAGTATTTT. This chain connects TRBV3-1 to TRBJ2-3, with D hard to call. The CDR3 is 12 residues long. The germline V and J ends were trimmed by 4 bases and 9 bases, with 11 bases remaining between them. Germline-derived CDR1 and CDR2 are LGHDT and YNNKEL (reference sequence).

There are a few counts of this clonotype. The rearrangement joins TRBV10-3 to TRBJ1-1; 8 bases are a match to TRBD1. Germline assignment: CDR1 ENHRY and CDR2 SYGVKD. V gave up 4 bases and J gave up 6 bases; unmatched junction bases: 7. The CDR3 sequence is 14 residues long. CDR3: CAISGQGLVAEAFF. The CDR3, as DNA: TGTGCCATCAGTGGACAGGGGCTAGTCGCTGAAGCTTTCTTT.

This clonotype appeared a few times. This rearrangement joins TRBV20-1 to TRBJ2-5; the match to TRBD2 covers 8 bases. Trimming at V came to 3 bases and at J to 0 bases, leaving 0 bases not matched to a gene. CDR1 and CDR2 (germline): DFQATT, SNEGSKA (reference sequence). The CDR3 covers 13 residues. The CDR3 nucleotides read TGCAGTGCTAGCGGGAGGGACCAAGAGACCCAGTACTTC. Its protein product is CSASGRDQETQYF.

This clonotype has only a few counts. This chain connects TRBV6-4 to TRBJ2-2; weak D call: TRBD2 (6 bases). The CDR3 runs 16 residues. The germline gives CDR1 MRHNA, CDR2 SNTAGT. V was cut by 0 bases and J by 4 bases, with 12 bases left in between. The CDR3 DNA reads TGTGCCAGCAGTGACTCAGGCACTAGCCCCACCGGGGAGCTGTTTTTT. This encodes CASSDSGTSPTGELFF.

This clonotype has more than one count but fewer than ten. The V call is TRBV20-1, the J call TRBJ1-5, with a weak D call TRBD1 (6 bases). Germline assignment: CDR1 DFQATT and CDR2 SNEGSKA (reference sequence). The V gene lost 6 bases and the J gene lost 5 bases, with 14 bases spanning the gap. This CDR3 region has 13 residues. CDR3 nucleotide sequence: TGCAGTGCCGGGACAACAGTAGATCAGCCCCAGCATTTT. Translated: CSAGTTVDQPQHF.

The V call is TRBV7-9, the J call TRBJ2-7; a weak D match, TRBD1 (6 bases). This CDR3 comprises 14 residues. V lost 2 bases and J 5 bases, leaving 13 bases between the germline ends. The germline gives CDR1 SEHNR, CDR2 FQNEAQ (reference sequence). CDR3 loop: CASSLMGARDEQYF. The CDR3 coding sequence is TGTGCCAGCAGCTTAATGGGGGCGAGGGACGAGCAGTACTTC.

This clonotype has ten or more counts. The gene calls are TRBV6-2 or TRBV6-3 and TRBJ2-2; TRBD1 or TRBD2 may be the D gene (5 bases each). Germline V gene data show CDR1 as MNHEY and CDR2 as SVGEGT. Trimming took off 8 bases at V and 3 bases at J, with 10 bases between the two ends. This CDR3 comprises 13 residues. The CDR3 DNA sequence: TGTGCCAGCCGGGGCCGGGACACCGGGGAGCTGTTTTTT. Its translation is CASRGRDTGELFF.

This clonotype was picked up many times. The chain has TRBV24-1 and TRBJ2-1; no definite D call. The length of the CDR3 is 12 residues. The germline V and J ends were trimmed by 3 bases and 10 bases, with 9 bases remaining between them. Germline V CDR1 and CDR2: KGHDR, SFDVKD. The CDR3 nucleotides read TGTGCCACCAGTGATCAGGACCGCGAGCAGTTCTTC. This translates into CATSDQDREQFF.

DNA for the CDR3: TGTGCCAGCAGACAGCCGGGGAACACTGAAGCTTTCTTT. Translated: CASRQPGNTEAFF. The chain has TRBV12-3 or TRBV12-4 and TRBJ1-1, with D unresolved. CDR3 length: 13 amino acids. The V end was cut by 6 bases, the J end by 1 base, with 9 bases between.

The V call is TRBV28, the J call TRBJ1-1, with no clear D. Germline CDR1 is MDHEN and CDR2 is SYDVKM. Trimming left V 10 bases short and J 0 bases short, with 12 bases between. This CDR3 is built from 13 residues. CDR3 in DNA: TGTGCCACCTCTGATACAATGAACACTGAAGCTTTCTTT. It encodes CATSDTMNTEAFF.

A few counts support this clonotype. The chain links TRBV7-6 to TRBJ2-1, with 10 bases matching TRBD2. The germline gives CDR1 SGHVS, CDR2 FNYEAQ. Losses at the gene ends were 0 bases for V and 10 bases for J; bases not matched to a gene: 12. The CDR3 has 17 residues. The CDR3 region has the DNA TGTGCCAGCAGCTTAGCGAATTCAGCGGGGGGGCCACAGGAGCAGTTCTTC. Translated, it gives CASSLANSAGGPQEQFF.

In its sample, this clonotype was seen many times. The CDR3 reads CASSLRSDGELFF. The CDR3 DNA reads as TGTGCCAGCAGTCTGAGGAGCGACGGGGAGCTGTTTTTT. The chain couples TRBV12-3 or TRBV12-4 to TRBJ2-2; the D is unclear. CDR3 length: 13 amino acids. Trimming pared 5 bases from V and 7 bases from J, leaving 11 bases between.

CDR3 protein: CASSSRDIRNQEKLFF. The CDR3, as DNA: TGTGCCAGCAGCTCTCGGGACATCCGAAATCAGGAAAAACTGTTTTTT. V is TRBV5-5 and J is TRBJ1-4, with TRBD1 as a possible D gene (6 bases). The ends were cut back, 3 bases at V and 8 bases at J, with 20 bases in the middle. The CDR3 extends over 16 amino acids. In germline, CDR1 is SGHKS, CDR2 YYEKEE (reference sequence).

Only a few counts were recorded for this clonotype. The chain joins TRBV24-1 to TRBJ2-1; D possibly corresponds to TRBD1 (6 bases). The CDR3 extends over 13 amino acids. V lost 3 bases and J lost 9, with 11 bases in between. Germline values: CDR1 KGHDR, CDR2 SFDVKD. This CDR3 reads CATSDRGRSEQFF. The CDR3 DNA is TGTGCCACCAGTGATAGGGGGAGAAGTGAGCAGTTCTTC.

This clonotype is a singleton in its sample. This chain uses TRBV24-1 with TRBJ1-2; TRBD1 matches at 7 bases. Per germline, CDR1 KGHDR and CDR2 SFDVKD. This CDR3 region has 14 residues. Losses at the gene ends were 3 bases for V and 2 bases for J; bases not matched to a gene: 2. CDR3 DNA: TGTGCCACCAGTGATACAGGGGAAAACTATGGCTACACCTTC. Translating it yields CATSDTGENYGYTF.

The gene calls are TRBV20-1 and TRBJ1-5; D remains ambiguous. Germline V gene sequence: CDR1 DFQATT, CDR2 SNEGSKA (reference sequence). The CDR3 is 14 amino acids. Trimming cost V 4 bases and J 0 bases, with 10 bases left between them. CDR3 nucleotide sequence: TGCAGTGCTACTGACCTTAATAGCAATCAGCCCCAGCATTTT. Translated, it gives CSATDLNSNQPQHF.

CDR3 nucleotides: TGTGCCAGCAGCCGCTACCGGGGGGACGAGCAGTTCTTC. This encodes CASSRYRGDEQFF. The rearrangement joins TRBV7-3 to TRBJ2-1, with 7 bases fitting TRBD2. V lost 5 bases to trimming and J lost 10 bases; unmatched junction nucleotides: 8. The CDR3 is 13 residues long. CDR1 and CDR2 from the germline V gene are SGHTA and FQGTGA. The full variable domain, completed using reference TRBV7-3 and TRBJ2-1, is GAGVSQTPSNKVTEKGKYVELRCDPISGHTALYWYRQSLGQGPEFLIYFQGTGAADDSGLPNDRFFAVRPEGSVSTLKIQRTERGDSAVYLCASSRYRGDEQFFGPGTRLTVL.

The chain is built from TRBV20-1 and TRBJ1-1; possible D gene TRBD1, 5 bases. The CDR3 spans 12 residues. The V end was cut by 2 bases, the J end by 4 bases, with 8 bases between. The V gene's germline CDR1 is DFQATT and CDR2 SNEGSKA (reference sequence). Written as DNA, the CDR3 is TGCAGTGCTAGACAGGGAGTCACTGAAGCTTTCTTT. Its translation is CSARQGVTEAFF.

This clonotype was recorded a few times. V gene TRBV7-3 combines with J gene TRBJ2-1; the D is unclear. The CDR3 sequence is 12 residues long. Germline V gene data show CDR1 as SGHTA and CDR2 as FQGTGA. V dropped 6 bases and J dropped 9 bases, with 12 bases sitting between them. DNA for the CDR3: TGTGCCAGCAGTGCTCTCGGCGGTGAGCAGTTCTTC. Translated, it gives CASSALGGEQFF.

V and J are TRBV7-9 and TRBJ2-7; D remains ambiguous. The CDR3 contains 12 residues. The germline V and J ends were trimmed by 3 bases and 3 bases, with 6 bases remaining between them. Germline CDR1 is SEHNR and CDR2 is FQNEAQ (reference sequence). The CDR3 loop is CASSLDHYEQYF. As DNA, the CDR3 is TGTGCCAGCAGCTTGGACCACTACGAGCAGTACTTC.

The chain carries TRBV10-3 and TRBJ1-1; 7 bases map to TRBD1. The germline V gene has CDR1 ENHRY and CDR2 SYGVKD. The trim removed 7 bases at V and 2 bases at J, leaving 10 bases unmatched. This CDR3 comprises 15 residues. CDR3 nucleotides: TGTGCCATCACTGCTACAGGGGCTATTAACACTGAAGCTTTCTTT. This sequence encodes CAITATGAINTEAFF.

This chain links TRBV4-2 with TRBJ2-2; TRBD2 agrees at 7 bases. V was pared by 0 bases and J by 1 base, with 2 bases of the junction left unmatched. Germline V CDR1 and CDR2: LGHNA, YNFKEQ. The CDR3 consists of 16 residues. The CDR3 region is CASSQEGRENTGELFF. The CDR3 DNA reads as TGTGCCAGCAGCCAAGAAGGGAGGGAGAACACCGGGGAGCTGTTTTTT.

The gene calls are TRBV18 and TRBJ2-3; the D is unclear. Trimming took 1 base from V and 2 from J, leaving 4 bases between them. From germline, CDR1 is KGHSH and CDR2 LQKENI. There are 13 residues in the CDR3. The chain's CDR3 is CASSPQNTDTQYF. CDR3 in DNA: TGTGCCAGCTCACCACAGAACACAGATACGCAGTATTTT.

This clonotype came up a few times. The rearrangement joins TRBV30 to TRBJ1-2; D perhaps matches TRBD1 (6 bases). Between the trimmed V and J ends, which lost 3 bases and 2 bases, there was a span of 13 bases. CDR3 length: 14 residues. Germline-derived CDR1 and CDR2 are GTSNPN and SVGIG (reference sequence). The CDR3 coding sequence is TGTGCCTGGAGAATGGGCAGGGGAAACTATGGCTACACCTTC. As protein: CAWRMGRGNYGYTF.

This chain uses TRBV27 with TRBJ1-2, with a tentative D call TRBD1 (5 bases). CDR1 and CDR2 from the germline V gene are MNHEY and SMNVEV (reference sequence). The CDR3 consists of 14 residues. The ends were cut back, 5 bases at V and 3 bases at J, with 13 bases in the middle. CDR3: CASSPGLLDYGYTF. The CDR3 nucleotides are TGTGCCAGCAGTCCGGGGCTCCTCGACTATGGCTACACCTTC.

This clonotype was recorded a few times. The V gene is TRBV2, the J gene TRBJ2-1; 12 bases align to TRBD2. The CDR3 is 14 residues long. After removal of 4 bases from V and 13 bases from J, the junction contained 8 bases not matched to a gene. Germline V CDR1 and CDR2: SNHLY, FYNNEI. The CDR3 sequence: CASSVRLAGAEQFF. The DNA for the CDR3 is TGTGCCAGCAGTGTGCGACTAGCGGGGGCTGAACAGTTCTTC.

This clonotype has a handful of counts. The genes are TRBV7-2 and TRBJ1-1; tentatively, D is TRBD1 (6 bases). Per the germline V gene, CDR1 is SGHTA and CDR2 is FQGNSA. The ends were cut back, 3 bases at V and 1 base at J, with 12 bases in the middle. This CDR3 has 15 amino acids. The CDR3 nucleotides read TGTGCCAGCAGCTTTTTGGGGGCGGGGAACACTGAAGCTTTCTTT. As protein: CASSFLGAGNTEAFF. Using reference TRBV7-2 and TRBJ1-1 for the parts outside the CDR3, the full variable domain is GAGVSQSPSNKVTEKGKDVELRCDPISGHTALYWYRQSLGQGLEFLIYFQGNSAPDKSGLPSDRFSAERTGGSVSTLTIQRTQQEDSAVYLCASSFLGAGNTEAFFGQGTRLTVV.

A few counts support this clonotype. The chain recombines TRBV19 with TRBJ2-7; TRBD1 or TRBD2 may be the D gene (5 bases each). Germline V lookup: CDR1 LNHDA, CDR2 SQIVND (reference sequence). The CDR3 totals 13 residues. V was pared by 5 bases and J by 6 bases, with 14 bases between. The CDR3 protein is CASSLTPGSEQYF. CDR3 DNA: TGTGCCAGTAGTTTGACCCCAGGGAGCGAGCAGTACTTC.